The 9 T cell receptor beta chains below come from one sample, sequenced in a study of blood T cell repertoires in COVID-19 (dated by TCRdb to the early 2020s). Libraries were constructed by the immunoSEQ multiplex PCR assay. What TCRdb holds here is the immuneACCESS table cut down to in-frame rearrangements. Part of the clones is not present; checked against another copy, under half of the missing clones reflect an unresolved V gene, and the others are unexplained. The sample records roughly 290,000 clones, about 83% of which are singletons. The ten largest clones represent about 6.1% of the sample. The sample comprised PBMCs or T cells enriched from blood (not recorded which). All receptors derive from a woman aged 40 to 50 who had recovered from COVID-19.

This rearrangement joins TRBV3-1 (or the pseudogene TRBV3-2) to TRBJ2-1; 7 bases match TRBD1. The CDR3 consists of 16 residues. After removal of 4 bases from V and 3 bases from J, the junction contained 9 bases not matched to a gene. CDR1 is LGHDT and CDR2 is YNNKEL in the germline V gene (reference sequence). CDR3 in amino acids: CASSRPRQGGYNEQFF. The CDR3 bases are TGTGCCAGCAGCCGACCCCGACAGGGTGGCTACAATGAGCAGTTCTTC.

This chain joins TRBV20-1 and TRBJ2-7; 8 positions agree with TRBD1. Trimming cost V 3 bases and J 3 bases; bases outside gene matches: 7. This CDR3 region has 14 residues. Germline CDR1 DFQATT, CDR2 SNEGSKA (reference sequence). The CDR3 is CSASKGRGLYEQYF. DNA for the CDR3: TGCAGTGCTAGTAAGGGCAGGGGGCTCTACGAGCAGTACTTC.

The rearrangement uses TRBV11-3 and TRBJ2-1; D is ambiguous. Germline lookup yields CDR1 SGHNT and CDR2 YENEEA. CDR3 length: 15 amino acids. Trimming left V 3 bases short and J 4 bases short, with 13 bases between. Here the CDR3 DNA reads TGTGCCAGCAGCTTGGGTGGCACAGCTTACAATGAGCAGTTCTTC. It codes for CASSLGGTAYNEQFF.

CDR3 nucleotides: TGTGCCAGCAGCTTAGAAGGGGCCCCTATAGAGCAGTTCTTC. Protein product: CASSLEGAPIEQFF. V gene TRBV7-6 combines with J gene TRBJ2-1; D might be TRBD1 (5 bases). Germline V lookup: CDR1 SGHVS, CDR2 FNYEAQ. The CDR3 spans 14 residues. V was cut by 1 base and J by 10 bases, with 14 bases left in between.

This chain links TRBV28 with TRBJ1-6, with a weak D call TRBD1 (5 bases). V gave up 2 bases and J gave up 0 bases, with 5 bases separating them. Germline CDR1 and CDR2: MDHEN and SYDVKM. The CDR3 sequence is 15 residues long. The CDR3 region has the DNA TGTGCCAGCAGTTTAGACAGCTCCTATAATTCACCCCTCCACTTT. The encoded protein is CASSLDSSYNSPLHF. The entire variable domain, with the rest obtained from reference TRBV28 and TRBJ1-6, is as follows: DVKVTQSSRYLVKRTGEKVFLECVQDMDHENMFWYRQDPGLGLRLIYFSYDVKMKEKGDIPEGYSVSREKKERFSLILESASTNQTSMYLCASSLDSSYNSPLHFGNGTRLTVT.

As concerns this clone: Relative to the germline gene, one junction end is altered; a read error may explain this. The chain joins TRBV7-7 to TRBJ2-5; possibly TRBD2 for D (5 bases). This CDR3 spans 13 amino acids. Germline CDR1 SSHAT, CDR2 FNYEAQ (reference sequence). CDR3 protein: CASSPGVSATQYF. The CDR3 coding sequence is TGTGCTAGCAGCCCCGGGGTATCGGCGACCCAGTACTTC. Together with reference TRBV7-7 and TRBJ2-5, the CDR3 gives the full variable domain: GAGVSQSPRYKVTKRGQDVTLRCDPISSHATLYWYQQALGQGPEFLTYFNYEAQPDKSGLPSDRFSAERPEGSISTLTIQRTEQRDSAMYRCASSPGVSATQYFGPGTRLLVL.

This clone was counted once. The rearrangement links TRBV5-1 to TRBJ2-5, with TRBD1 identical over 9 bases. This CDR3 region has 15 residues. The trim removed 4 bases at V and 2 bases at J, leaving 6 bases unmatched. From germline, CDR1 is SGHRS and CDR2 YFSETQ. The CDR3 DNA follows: TGCGCCAGCAGCACCTGGGACAGGGCTCAAGAGACCCAGTACTTC. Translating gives CASSTWDRAQETQYF.

In nucleotides, the CDR3 is TGTGCCAGCAAGCGGGACAGGGCCTACGAGCAGTACTTC. As protein: CASKRDRAYEQYF. This chain links TRBV11-2 with TRBJ2-7; 9 nucleotides line up with TRBD1. The CDR3 contains 13 residues. Germline loops: CDR1 SGHAT, CDR2 FQNNGV. The J segment lost 2 bases and the V segment lost 7 bases, leaving 3 bases of the junction unmatched.

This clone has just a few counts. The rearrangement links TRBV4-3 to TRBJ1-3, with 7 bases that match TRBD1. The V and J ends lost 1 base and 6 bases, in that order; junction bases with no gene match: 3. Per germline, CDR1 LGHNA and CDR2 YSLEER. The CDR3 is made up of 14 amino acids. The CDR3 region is CASSQGTGQNTIYF. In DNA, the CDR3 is TGCGCCAGCAGCCAAGGGACAGGACAAAACACCATATATTTT.